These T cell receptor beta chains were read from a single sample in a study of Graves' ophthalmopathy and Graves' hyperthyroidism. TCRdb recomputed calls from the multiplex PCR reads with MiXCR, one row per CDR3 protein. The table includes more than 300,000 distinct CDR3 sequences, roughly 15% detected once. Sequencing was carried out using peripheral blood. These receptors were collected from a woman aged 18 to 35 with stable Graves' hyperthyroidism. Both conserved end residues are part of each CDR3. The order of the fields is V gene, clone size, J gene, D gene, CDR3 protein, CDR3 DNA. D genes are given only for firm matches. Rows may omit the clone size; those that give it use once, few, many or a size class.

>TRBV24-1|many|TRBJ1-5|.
CATSTGRTNQPQHF
TGTGCCACCAGCACGGGACGGACCAATCAGCCCCAGCATTTT
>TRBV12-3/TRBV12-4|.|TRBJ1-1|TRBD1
CASSRQTGGTEAFF
TGTGCCAGCAGTCGGCAAACAGGGGGCACTGAAGCTTTCTTT
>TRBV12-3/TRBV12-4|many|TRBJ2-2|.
CASAGGQVYTGELFF
TGTGCCAGCGCCGGGGGGCAGGTATACACCGGGGAGCTGTTTTTT
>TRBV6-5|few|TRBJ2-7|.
CASSYNNRRGQYYEQYF
TGTGCCAGCAGTTACAACAACCGGAGGGGGCAATACTACGAGCAGTACTTC
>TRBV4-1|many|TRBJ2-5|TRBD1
CASSLRQGMQLETQYF
TGCGCCAGCAGCCTCCGACAGGGGATGCAGTTGGAGACCCAGTACTTC
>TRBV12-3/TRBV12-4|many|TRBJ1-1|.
CASMGTAGPTEAFF
TGTGCCAGCATGGGAACGGCGGGGCCCACTGAAGCTTTCTTT
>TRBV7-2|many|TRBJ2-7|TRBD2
CASSLFGGARNEQYF
TGTGCCAGCAGCTTATTCGGGGGGGCGAGGAACGAGCAGTACTTC
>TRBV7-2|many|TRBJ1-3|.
CASALIGGNTIYF
TGTGCCAGTGCACTAATCGGGGGAAACACCATATATTTT
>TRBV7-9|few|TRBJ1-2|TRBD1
CASSPMGQYYGYTF
TGTGCCAGCAGCCCAATGGGACAGTATTATGGCTACACCTTC
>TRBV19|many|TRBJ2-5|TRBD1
CASNDRGHQETQYF
TGTGCCAGTAACGACAGGGGGCACCAAGAGACCCAGTACTTC
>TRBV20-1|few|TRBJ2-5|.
CSAITGNRETQYF
TGCAGTGCGATCACAGGGAATCGGGAGACCCAGTACTTC
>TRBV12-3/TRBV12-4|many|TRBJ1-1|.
CASSLSGVDNTEAFF
TGTGCCAGCAGCCTCTCAGGGGTCGACAACACTGAAGCTTTCTTT
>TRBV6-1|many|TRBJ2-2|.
CASSEAAVSGELFF
TGTGCCAGCAGTGAGGCGGCAGTCAGTGGGGAGCTGTTTTTT
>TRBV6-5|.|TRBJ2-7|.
CASSLEGWIHEQYF
TGTGCCAGCAGTTTGGAGGGGTGGATCCACGAGCAGTACTTC
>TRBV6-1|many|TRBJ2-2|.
CASSNAGNTGELFF
TGTGCCAGCAGCAACGCAGGGAACACCGGGGAGCTGTTTTTT
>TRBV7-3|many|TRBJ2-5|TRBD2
CASSQSGGAHETQYF
TGTGCCAGCAGCCAGAGCGGGGGGGCACACGAGACCCAGTACTTC
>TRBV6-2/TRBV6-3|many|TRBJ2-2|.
CASSYSTWSTGELFF
TGTGCCAGCAGTTACTCGACGTGGTCGACCGGGGAGCTGTTTTTT
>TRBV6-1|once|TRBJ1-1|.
CAISRGAEAFF
TGTGCCATCTCAAGGGGGGCCGAAGCTTTCTTT
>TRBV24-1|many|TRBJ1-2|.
CATSLAGEDYTF
TGTGCCACCAGTTTAGCTGGGGAGGACTACACCTTC
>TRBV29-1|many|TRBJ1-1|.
CSVGSGGTEAFF
TGCAGCGTTGGGAGTGGTGGGACTGAAGCTTTCTTT
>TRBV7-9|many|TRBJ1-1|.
CASSLARDNEAFF
TGTGCCAGCAGCTTAGCCCGAGATAACGAAGCTTTCTTT
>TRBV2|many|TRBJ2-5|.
CASRPDQETQYF
TGTGCCAGCCGGCCGGATCAAGAGACCCAGTACTTC
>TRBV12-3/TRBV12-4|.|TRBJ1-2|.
CASSDMGEGGYTF
TGTGCCAGCAGCGACATGGGGGAGGGTGGCTACACCTTC
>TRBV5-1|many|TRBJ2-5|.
CASSLYDRAVPSF
TGCGCCAGCAGCTTGTATGATCGGGCAGTCCCTTCCTTC
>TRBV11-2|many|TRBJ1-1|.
CASSLGLASEAFF
TGTGCCAGCAGCTTAGGGTTGGCCAGTGAAGCTTTCTTT
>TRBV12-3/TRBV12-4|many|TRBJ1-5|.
CASSYGGTGNQPQHF
TGTGCCAGCAGTTACGGGGGAACGGGCAATCAGCCCCAGCATTTT
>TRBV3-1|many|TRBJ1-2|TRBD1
CASSQVWGTEGSVFYGYTF
TGTGCCAGCAGCCAAGTGTGGGGGACAGAAGGCTCCGTATTCTATGGCTACACCTTC